This TCR beta chain was profiled in a study of response to subunit inactivated influenza vaccine. This clonotype was seen ten or more times. What it binds is unknown. Trimming cost V 5 bases and J 2 bases; bases outside gene matches: 4. The germline V gene encodes CDR1 SGHAT and CDR2 FQNNGV. The length of the CDR3 is 15 residues. Overall study findings and caveats: The authors put forward the suggestion that each seasonal influenza vaccination may bring in only a limited number of new T cells.

MiXCR, applied by TCRdb to the RT-PCR reads, yields one record per CDR3 protein. The sample shows 300,000 to 350,000 distinct CDR3 sequences, less than 25% of them seen only once. The sample consisted of PBMCs from blood, taken approximately 22 months after vaccination. This TCR derives from a man aged 45 to 75 who received an inactivated influenza vaccine. The rearrangement uses TRBV11-2 and TRBJ2-1; 9 nucleotides agree with TRBD1. CDR3: CASSPTGGPYNEQFF. CDR3 bases: TGTGCCAGCAGCCCAACAGGGGGCCCCTACAATGAGCAGTTCTTC.